This T cell receptor (beta chain) emerged from a study of tumor-infiltrating lymphocytes in localized non-small cell lung cancer. At the level of the study: Each patient gave resected tumor and non-adjacent uninvolved lung tissue. The study, taken as a whole, reports: No link was found between tumor T-cell fraction and recurrence-free survival.

CDR1 and CDR2 from the germline V gene are MNHEY and SMNVEV (reference sequence). The V end was cut by 8 bases, the J end by 1 base, with 12 bases between. This CDR3 comprises 14 residues. With respect to this clone: Antigen: not known.

Clones were read by immunoSEQ multiplex PCR, and TCRdb kept only the in-frame ones, dropping some. The data hold 12,000 or so clones, with more than 75% observed a single time. This chain connects TRBV27 to TRBJ2-1; D possibly corresponds to TRBD2 (6 bases). Sequencing was carried out using lung tumor tissue. The sequence was obtained from a human donor with non-small cell lung cancer. The CDR3 bases are TGTGCCAGCTCCGGGGGACGTTCCTACAATGAGCAGTTCTTC. Encoded protein: CASSGGRSYNEQFF.